One and the same sample provided the 21 T cell receptor beta chains below, sequenced in a study of T cells in Graves' hyperthyroidism and ophthalmopathy. Regions amplified from RNA transcripts were the TCR beta CDR3 regions. An initial round of RT-PCR targeting the TCR CDR3 relied on the HTBI primer set. MiXCR was run by TCRdb on the multiplex PCR reads, yielding one entry per CDR3 protein. The sample holds nearly 600,000 distinct CDR3 sequences, approximately 15% seen once. The sequenced sample consisted of blood. The receptors were sampled from a woman aged 18-30 years with Graves' ophthalmopathy.

This clonotype was detected ten times or more. This chain joins TRBV27 and TRBJ1-4; 10 nucleotides match TRBD1. Per the germline V gene, CDR1 is MNHEY and CDR2 is SMNVEV (reference sequence). V was pared by 6 bases and J by 3 bases, with 4 bases of the junction left unmatched. The length of the CDR3 is 15 residues. CDR3 DNA sequence: TGTGCCAGCAGACTTGGACAGGGGGCTAATGAAAAACTGTTTTTT. It translates to CASRLGQGANEKLFF.

This clonotype was recorded many times. V gene TRBV2 combines with J gene TRBJ1-4; 7 bases fit TRBD1. Germline CDR1 and CDR2: SNHLY and FYNNEI. V lost 6 bases and J lost 4; bases outside the gene matches: 5. The CDR3 totals 14 residues. CDR3 nucleotides: TGTGCCAGCAGGCGGAGACAGGGTAATGAAAAACTGTTTTTT. It translates to CASRRRQGNEKLFF.

This clonotype was observed many times. J is TRBJ2-3 and V is TRBV7-9; D is perhaps TRBD2 (6 bases). CDR3 length equals 14 residues. Trimming cost V 7 bases and J 5 bases, with 16 bases left between them. In germline, CDR1 is SEHNR, CDR2 FQNEAQ (reference sequence). Written as DNA, the CDR3 is TGTGCCAGCACCCAGTGGAGGGACGAAGATACGCAGTATTTT. Its protein is CASTQWRDEDTQYF.

This clonotype was recorded many times. The chain employs TRBV30 and TRBJ1-2; D unresolved. CDR1 and CDR2 (germline): GTSNPN, SVGIG (reference sequence). Deletions cut 0 bases from V and 4 bases from J, with 9 bases between. There are 13 residues in the CDR3. The CDR3 DNA is TGTGCCTGGAGTGTCGGGTTTTCCTATGGCTACACCTTC. This translates into CAWSVGFSYGYTF.

The sample holds many counts of this clonotype. This chain joins TRBV5-6 and TRBJ1-1; D remains ambiguous. This CDR3 region has 13 residues. Germline-derived CDR1 and CDR2 are SGHDT and YYEEEE. V lost 5 bases and J 9 bases, leaving 17 bases between the germline ends. The CDR3 reads CASSTDTSRKAFF. The CDR3 DNA follows: TGTGCCAGCAGTACAGACACCAGTAGGAAAGCTTTCTTT.

This clonotype occurred many times. V gene TRBV2 combines with J gene TRBJ2-7; 10 bases map to TRBD1. The trim removed 7 bases at V and 4 bases at J, leaving 4 bases unmatched. The CDR3 consists of 13 residues. Germline V gene lookup returns CDR1 SNHLY and CDR2 FYNNEI. The CDR3 DNA sequence: TGTGCCAGCACCGGGACAGGGGTGTACGAGCAGTACTTC. Translation: CASTGTGVYEQYF.

The rearrangement joins TRBV27 to TRBJ2-7; 11 bases match TRBD1. Germline V CDR1 and CDR2: MNHEY, SMNVEV (reference sequence). V shed 6 bases and J 3 bases; nucleotides not matched to a gene: 7. CDR3 size: 15 residues. The CDR3 region has the DNA TGTGCCAGCAGAACGATCGGGACAGGGGGCTACGAGCAGTACTTC. This sequence encodes CASRTIGTGGYEQYF.

Ten or more counts support this clonotype. The genes are TRBV27 and TRBJ1-1; possibly TRBD1 for D (5 bases). This CDR3 has 13 amino acids. V lost 3 bases and J 5 bases, leaving 10 bases between the germline ends. Germline values: CDR1 MNHEY, CDR2 SMNVEV (reference sequence). The CDR3 reads CASSFLGGTEAFF. In DNA form, the CDR3 reads TGTGCCAGCAGTTTCCTGGGGGGGACTGAAGCTTTCTTT.

This clonotype was seen ten or more times. The rearrangement uses TRBV20-1 and TRBJ1-1, with D hard to call. This CDR3 region has 13 residues. Germline V CDR1 and CDR2: DFQATT, SNEGSKA (reference sequence). Trimming stripped 4 bases from V and 3 bases from J, with 12 bases between. The CDR3 spells CSATGLRDTEAFF. The CDR3 DNA follows: TGCAGTGCTACCGGATTGCGGGACACTGAAGCTTTCTTT.

This clonotype showed up many times. The genes are TRBV30 and TRBJ1-4; D not certain. The germline V gene has CDR1 GTSNPN and CDR2 SVGIG (reference sequence). The CDR3 is made up of 14 amino acids. V shed 8 bases and J shed 5 bases, with 18 bases lying between them. DNA for the CDR3: TGTGCCGGCCGTGGTACCTTATGGAATGAAAAACTGTTTTTT. Protein product: CAGRGTLWNEKLFF.

This clonotype was counted many times. The genes are TRBV7-3 and TRBJ1-1; TRBD1 might be the D (6 bases). With 8 bases removed from V and 4 bases from J, the gap between germline ends came to 14 bases. Germline V gene sequence: CDR1 SGHTA, CDR2 FQGTGA. This CDR3 is 13 amino acids long. In DNA form, the CDR3 reads TGTGCCAGCGGCACAGGGAGGACCACTGAAGCTTTCTTT. Translation gives CASGTGRTTEAFF.

In its sample, this clonotype was seen a few times. The CDR3: CASSFQDEQYF. The CDR3 DNA reads as TGTGCCAGCAGCTTCCAGGACGAGCAGTACTTC. This rearrangement joins TRBV7-9 to TRBJ2-7; D is unclear. Trimming pared 3 bases from V and 5 bases from J, leaving 5 bases between. The CDR3 loop spans 11 amino acids. From germline, CDR1 is SEHNR and CDR2 FQNEAQ (reference sequence).

This clonotype came up many times. The genes are TRBV29-1 and TRBJ1-1; D possibly corresponds to TRBD1 (6 bases). Trimming cost V 4 bases and J 6 bases, with 9 bases left between them. Looked up from germline, CDR1 is SQVTM and CDR2 is ANQGSEA. The length of the CDR3 is 11 residues. CDR3 in DNA: TGCAGCGTTGCGAGACAGGCTGAAGCTTTCTTT. Encoded protein: CSVARQAEAFF.

Many counts were recorded for this clonotype. The V and J genes are TRBV27 and TRBJ2-5; TRBD2 matches 10 bases. This CDR3 has 15 amino acids. V lost 4 bases to trimming and J lost 2 bases; unmatched junction nucleotides: 4. The germline V gene encodes CDR1 MNHEY and CDR2 SMNVEV (reference sequence). The CDR3 DNA follows: TGTGCCAGCAGTTCGACTAGCGGGCCTCAAGAGACCCAGTACTTC. Amino acid sequence: CASSSTSGPQETQYF.

This clonotype was counted ten times or more. The chain carries TRBV12-3 or TRBV12-4 and TRBJ1-5; no firm D call. The V end was cut by 6 bases, the J end by 4 bases, with 7 bases between. This CDR3 is 12 amino acids long. The CDR3 reads CASSYGNQPQHF. The CDR3 nucleotides read TGTGCCAGCAGCTACGGAAATCAGCCCCAGCATTTT.

The genes are TRBV3-1 and TRBJ2-7; D gene ambiguous. V lost 1 base, J lost 4 bases, and 14 bases lay in between. Germline CDR1 is LGHDT and CDR2 is YNNKEL (reference sequence). This CDR3 spans 15 amino acids. Written as DNA, the CDR3 is TGTGCCAGCAGCCAAGCTTTTCGGAGTGGGTACGAGCAGTACTTC. This gives the protein CASSQAFRSGYEQYF.

This clonotype was counted only a few times. Mismatch with germline at one junction end may stem from a read error. The chain is built from TRBV27 and TRBJ2-3, with 7 bases identical to TRBD2. Germline V CDR1 and CDR2: MNHEY, SMNVEV (reference sequence). The CDR3 loop spans 13 amino acids. This CDR3 reads CAGSLSPGGTQYF. CDR3 bases: TGTGCCGGCAGTTTATCCCCGGGAGGTACGCAGTATTTT.

Many counts were recorded for this clonotype. The chain links TRBV2 to TRBJ2-3; 8 bases agree with TRBD2. V dropped 5 bases and J dropped 0; count of bases not matched to a gene: 7. In germline, CDR1 is SNHLY, CDR2 FYNNEI. This CDR3 is built from 16 residues. CDR3 sequence: CASSSPSSGSTDTQYF. CDR3 nucleotides: TGTGCCAGCAGTTCCCCCTCTAGCGGGAGCACAGATACGCAGTATTTT.

This chain connects TRBV3-1 to TRBJ2-2, with D perhaps being TRBD1 or TRBD2 (5 bases each). The CDR3 runs to 15 residues. CDR1 is LGHDT, CDR2 YNNKEL, per germline (reference sequence). V was cut by 0 bases and J by 4 bases, with 9 bases left in between. CDR3 residues: CASSQDMGTTGELFF. In nucleotides, the CDR3 is TGTGCCAGCAGCCAAGATATGGGGACCACCGGGGAGCTGTTTTTT. The variable domain in full, completed from reference TRBV3-1 and TRBJ2-2, reads DTAVSQTPKYLVTQMGNDKSIKCEQNLGHDTMYWYKQDSKKFLKIMFSYNNKELIINETVPNRFSPKSPDKAHLNLHINSLELGDSAVYFCASSQDMGTTGELFFGEGSRLTVL.

CDR3 sequence reads: CASSYGDVGDTEAFF. The CDR3 DNA reads as TGTGCCAGCAGTTACGGGGACGTGGGGGACACTGAAGCTTTCTTT. This rearrangement joins TRBV6-5 to TRBJ1-1, with TRBD1 as a possible D gene (5 bases). CDR1 and CDR2 (germline): MNHEY, SVGAGI. Trimming removed 2 bases at V and 3 bases at J, with 13 bases between. The CDR3 contains 15 residues.

This clonotype was detected a few times. This chain links TRBV4-2 with TRBJ2-5; D uncertain. This CDR3 has 14 amino acids. V was cut by 0 bases and J by 0 bases, with 5 bases left in between. Germline CDR1 and CDR2: LGHNA and YNFKEQ. The CDR3, as DNA: TGTGCCAGCAGCCAAGAACCAGACCAAGAGACCCAGTACTTC. It is translated as CASSQEPDQETQYF.